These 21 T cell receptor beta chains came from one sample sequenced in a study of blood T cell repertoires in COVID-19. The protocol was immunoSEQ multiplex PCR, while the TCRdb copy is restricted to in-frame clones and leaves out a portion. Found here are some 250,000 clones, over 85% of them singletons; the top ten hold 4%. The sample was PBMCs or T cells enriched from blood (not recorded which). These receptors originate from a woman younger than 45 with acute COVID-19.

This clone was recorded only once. CDR3 DNA sequence: TGTGCCAGCAGCTTGCTAGCGGCGGTGGGGAATGAGCAGTTCTTC. Translated, it gives CASSLLAAVGNEQFF. This rearrangement joins TRBV7-9 to TRBJ2-1, with 7 bases that match TRBD2. V was clipped by 3 bases and J by 7 bases; unmatched bases: 9. The V gene's germline CDR1 is SEHNR and CDR2 FQNEAQ (reference sequence). The CDR3 consists of 15 residues.

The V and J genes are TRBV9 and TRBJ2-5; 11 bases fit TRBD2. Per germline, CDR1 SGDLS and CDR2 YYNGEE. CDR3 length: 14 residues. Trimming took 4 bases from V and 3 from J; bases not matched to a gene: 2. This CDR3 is CASSPGLAEETQYF. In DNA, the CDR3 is TGTGCCAGCAGCCCGGGACTAGCGGAAGAGACCCAGTACTTC.

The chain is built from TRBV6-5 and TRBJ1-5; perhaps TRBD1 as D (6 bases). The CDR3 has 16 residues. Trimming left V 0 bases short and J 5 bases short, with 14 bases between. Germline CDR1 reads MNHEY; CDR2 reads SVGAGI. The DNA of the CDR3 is TGTGCCAGCAGTTACTCGAAGGACAGCCCCTATCAGCCCCAGCATTTT. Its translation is CASSYSKDSPYQPQHF.

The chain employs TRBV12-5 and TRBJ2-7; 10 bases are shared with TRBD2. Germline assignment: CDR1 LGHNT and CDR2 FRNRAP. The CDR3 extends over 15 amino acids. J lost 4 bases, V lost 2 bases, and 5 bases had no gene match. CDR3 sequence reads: CASGLTGLAKYEQYF. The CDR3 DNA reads TGTGCTAGTGGTTTGACGGGACTAGCGAAGTACGAGCAGTACTTC.

The CDR3 loop reads CASRRQAIGNEQFF. Written as DNA, the CDR3 is TGTGCCAGCAGGCGACAGGCGATAGGGAATGAGCAGTTCTTC. The chain joins TRBV6-5 to TRBJ2-1, with D maybe TRBD1 (6 bases). The length of the CDR3 is 14 residues. The germline V gene encodes CDR1 MNHEY and CDR2 SVGAGI. V was pared by 6 bases and J by 7 bases, with 16 bases between.

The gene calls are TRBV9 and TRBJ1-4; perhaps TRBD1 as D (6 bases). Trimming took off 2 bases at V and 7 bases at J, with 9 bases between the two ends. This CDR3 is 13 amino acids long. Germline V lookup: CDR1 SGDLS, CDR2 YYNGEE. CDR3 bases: TGTGCCAGCAGCGTGACAGGTTCTGAAAAACTGTTTTTT. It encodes CASSVTGSEKLFF. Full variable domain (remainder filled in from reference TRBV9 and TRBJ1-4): DSGVTQTPKHLITATGQRVTLRCSPRSGDLSVYWYQQSLDQGLQFLIQYYNGEERAKGNILERFSAQQFPDLHSELNLSSLELGDSALYFCASSVTGSEKLFFGSGTQLSVL.

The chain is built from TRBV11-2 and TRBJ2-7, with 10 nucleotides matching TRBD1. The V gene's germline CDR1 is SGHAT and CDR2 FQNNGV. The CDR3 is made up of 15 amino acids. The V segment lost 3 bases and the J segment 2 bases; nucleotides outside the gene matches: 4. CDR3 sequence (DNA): TGTGCCAGCAGCTTTCCGGGACAGGGGACCTACGAGCAGTACTTC. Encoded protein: CASSFPGQGTYEQYF.

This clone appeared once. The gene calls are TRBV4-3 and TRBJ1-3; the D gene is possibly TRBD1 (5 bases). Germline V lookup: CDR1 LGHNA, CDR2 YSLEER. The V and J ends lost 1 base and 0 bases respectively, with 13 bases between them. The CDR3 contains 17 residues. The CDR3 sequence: CASSQAPGLLSGNTIYF. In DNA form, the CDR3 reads TGCGCCAGCAGCCAAGCACCGGGACTACTCTCTGGAAACACCATATATTTT.

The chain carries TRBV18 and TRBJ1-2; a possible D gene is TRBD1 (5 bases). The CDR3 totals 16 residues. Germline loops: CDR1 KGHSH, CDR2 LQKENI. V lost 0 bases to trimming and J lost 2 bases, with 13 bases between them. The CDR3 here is CASSPPLGQRNYGYTF. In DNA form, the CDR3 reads TGTGCCAGCTCACCACCGTTGGGGCAGAGAAACTATGGCTACACCTTC.

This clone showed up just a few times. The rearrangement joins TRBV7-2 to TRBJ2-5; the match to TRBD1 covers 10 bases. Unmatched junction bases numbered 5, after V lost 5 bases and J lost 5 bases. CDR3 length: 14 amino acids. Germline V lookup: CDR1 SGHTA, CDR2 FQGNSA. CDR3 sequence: CASSPGQGFETQYF. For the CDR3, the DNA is TGTGCCAGCAGCCCGGGACAGGGGTTTGAGACCCAGTACTTC.

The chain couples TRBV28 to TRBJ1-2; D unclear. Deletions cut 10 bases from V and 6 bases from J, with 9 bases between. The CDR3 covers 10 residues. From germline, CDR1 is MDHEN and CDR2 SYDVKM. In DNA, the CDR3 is TGTGCCACCCAGGCCCATGGCTACACCTTC. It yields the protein CATQAHGYTF.

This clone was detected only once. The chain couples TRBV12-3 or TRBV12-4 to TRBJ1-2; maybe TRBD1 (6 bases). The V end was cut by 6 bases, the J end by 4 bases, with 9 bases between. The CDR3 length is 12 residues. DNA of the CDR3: TGTGCCAGCAGCCTACAGGGCTATGGCTACACCTTC. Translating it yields CASSLQGYGYTF.

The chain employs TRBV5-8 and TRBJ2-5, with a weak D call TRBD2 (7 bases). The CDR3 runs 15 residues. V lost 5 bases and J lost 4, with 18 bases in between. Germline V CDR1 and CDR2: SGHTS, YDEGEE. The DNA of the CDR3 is TGTGCCAGCAGTCCAAGGGTCGGGGGGCCAGAGACCCAGTACTTC. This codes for CASSPRVGGPETQYF.

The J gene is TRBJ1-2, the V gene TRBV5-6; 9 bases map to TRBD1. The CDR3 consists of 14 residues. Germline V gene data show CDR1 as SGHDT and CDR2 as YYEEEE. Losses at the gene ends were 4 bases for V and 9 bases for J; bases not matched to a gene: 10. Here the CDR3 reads CASSPGTGRVRYTF. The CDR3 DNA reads TGTGCCAGCAGCCCCGGGACAGGGCGAGTTCGCTACACCTTC.

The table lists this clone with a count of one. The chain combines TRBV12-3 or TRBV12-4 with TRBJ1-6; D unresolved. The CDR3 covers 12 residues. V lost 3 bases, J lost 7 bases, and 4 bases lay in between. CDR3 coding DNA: TGTGCCAGCAGTTTCGGGAATTCACCCCTCCACTTT. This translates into CASSFGNSPLHF.

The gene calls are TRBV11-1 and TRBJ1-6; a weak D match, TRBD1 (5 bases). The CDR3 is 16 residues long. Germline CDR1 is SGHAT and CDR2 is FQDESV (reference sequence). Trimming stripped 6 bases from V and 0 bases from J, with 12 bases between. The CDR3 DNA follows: TGTGCCAGCAGGGGGCCATTTAGCTCCTATAATTCACCCCTCCACTTT. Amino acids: CASRGPFSSYNSPLHF.

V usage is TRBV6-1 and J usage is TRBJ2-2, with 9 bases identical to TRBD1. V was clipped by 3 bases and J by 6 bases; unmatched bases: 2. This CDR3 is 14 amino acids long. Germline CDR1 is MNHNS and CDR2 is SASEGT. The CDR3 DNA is TGTGCCAGCAGTGAGGGGACAGGGTCCGGGGAGCTGTTTTTT. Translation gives CASSEGTGSGELFF.

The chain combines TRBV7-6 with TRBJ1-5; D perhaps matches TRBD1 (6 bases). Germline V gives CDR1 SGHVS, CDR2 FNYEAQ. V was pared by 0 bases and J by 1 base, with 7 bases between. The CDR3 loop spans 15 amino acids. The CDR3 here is CASSLAQGSNQPQHF. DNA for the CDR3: TGTGCCAGCAGCTTAGCCCAGGGGAGCAATCAGCCCCAGCATTTT.

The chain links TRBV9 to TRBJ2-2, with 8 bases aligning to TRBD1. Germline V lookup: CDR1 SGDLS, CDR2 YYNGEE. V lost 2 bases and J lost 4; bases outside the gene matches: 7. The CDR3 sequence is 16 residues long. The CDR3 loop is CASSVDTGGFTGELFF. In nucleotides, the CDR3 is TGTGCCAGCAGCGTTGACACAGGGGGGTTCACCGGGGAGCTGTTTTTT.

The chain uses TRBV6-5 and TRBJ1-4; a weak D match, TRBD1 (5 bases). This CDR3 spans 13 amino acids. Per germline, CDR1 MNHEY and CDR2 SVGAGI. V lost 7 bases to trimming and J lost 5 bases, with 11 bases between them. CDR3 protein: CASNRQSNEKLFF. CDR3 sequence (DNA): TGTGCCAGCAACAGGCAATCAAATGAAAAACTGTTTTTT.

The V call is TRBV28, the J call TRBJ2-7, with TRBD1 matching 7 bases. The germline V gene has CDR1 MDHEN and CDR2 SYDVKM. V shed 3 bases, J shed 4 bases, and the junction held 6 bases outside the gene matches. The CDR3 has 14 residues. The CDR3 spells CASSLGDRLYEQYF. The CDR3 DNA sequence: TGTGCCAGCAGTTTGGGGGACAGACTTTACGAGCAGTACTTC.